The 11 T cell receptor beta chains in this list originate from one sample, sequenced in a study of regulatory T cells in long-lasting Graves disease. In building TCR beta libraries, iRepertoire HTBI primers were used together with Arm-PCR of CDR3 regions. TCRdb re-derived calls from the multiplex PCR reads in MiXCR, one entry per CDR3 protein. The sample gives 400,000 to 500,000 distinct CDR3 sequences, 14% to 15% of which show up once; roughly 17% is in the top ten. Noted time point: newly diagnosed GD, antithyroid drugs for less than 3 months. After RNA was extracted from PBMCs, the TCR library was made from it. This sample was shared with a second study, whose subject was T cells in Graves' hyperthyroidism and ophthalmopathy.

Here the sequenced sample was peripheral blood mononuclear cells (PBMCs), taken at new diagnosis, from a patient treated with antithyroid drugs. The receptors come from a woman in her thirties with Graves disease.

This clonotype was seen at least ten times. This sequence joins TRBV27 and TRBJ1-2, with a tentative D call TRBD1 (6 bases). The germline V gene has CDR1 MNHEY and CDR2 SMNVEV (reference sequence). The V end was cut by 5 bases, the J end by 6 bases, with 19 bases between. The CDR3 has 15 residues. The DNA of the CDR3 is TGTGCCAGCAGTCCGACCCAGACAGGTTCCCATGGCTACACCTTC. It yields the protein CASSPTQTGSHGYTF.

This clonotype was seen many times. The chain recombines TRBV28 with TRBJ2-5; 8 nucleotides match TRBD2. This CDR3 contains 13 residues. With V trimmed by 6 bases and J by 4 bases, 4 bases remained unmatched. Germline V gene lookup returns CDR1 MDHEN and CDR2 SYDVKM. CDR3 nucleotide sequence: TGTGCCAGCAGCCCTACTAGCGGAGAGACCCAGTACTTC. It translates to CASSPTSGETQYF. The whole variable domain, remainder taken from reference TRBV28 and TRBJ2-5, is DVKVTQSSRYLVKRTGEKVFLECVQDMDHENMFWYRQDPGLGLRLIYFSYDVKMKEKGDIPEGYSVSREKKERFSLILESASTNQTSMYLCASSPTSGETQYFGPGTRLLVL.

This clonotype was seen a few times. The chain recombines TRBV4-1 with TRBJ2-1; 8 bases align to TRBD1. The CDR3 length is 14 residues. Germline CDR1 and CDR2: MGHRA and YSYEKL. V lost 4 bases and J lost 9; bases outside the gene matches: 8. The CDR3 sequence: CASSPTWTGIEQFF. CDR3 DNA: TGCGCCAGCAGCCCTACTTGGACAGGGATTGAGCAGTTCTTC.

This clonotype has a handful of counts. CDR3 region: CASTIPGSGGAGYGYTF. CDR3 nucleotides: TGTGCCAGCACGATCCCCGGGTCAGGGGGCGCAGGCTATGGCTACACCTTC. The chain recombines TRBV6-1 with TRBJ1-2; 8 nucleotides agree with TRBD1. J lost 4 bases, V lost 7 bases, and 17 bases had no gene match. Germline V gene sequence: CDR1 MNHNS, CDR2 SASEGT. This CDR3 contains 17 residues.

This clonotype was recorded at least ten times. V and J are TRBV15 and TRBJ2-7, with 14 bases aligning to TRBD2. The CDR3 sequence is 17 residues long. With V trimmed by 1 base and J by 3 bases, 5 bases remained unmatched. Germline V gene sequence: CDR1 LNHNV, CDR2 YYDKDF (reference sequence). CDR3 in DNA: TGTGCCACCAGCAGAGCCGGGACTAGCGGGGGACACTACGAGCAGTACTTC. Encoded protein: CATSRAGTSGGHYEQYF.

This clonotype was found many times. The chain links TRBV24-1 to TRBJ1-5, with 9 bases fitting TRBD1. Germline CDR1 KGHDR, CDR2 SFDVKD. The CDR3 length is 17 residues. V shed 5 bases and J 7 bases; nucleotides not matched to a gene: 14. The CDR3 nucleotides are TGTGCCACCAGTGGTTCCCTCGGACAGGGGTTGGGGCAGCCCCAGCATTTT. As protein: CATSGSLGQGLGQPQHF.

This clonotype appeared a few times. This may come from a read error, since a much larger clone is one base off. The CDR3 bases are TGCGGCCTTCCCCTCTCCGGCGACAATGAGCAGTTCTTC. Amino acids: CGLPLSGDNEQFF. The rearrangement links TRBV29-1 to TRBJ2-1; D gene uncertain. The CDR3 sequence is 13 residues long. Germline V lookup: CDR1 SQVTM, CDR2 ANQGSEA.

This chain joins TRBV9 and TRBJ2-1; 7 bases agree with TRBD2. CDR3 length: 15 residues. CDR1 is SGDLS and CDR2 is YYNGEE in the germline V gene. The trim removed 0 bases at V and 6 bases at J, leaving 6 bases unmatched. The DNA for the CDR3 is TGTGCCAGCAGCGTAGTCGGGGGAGGGAGCAATGAGCAGTTCTTC. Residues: CASSVVGGGSNEQFF.

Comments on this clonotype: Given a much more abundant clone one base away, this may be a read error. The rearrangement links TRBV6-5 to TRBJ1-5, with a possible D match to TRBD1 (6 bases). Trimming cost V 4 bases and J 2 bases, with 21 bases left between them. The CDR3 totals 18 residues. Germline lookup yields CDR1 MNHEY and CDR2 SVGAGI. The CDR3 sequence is CASSFSKQGVFGNQPQHF. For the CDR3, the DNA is TGTGCCAGCAGTTTCTCGAAACAGGGTGTTTTTGGCAATCAGCCCCAGCATTTT.

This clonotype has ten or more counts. CDR3 in amino acids: CASSGRGYEQYF. Here the CDR3 DNA reads TGTGCCAGCAGTGGCCGAGGATACGAGCAGTACTTC. This sequence joins TRBV3-1 and TRBJ2-7, with unresolved D. Germline V lookup: CDR1 LGHDT, CDR2 YNNKEL (reference sequence). V was clipped by 6 bases and J by 4 bases, with 10 bases between them. CDR3 length: 12 residues.

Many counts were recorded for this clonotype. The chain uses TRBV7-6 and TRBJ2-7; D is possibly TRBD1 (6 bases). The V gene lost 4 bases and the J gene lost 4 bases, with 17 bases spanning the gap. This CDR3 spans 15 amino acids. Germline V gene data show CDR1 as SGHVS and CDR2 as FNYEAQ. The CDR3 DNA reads TGTGCCAGCAGCTCCGCCGACAGGACCAGTTACGAGCAGTACTTC. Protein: CASSSADRTSYEQYF.